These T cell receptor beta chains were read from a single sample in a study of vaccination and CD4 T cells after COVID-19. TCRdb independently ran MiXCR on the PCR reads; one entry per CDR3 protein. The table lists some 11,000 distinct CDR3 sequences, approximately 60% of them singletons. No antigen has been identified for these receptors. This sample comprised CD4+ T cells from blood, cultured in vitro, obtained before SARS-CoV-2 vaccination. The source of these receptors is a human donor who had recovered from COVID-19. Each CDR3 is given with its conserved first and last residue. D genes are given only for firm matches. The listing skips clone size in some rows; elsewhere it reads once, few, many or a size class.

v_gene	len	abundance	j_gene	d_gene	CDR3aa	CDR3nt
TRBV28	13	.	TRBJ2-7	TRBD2	CASSLYRQGGWYF	TGTGCCAGCAGTTTATATCGGCAGGGAGGGTGGTACTTC
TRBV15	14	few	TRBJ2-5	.	CATSRAYYQETQYF	TGTGCCACCAGCAGAGCTTACTACCAAGAGACCCAGTACTTC
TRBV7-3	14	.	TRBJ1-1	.	CASSLRGLNTEAFF	TGTGCCAGCAGCCTTCGGGGGCTGAACACTGAAGCTTTCTTT
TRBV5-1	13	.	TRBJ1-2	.	CASSSTSPYGYTF	TGCGCCAGCAGCTCGACTAGCCCATATGGCTACACCTTC
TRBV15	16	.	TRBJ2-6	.	CATTQTVRSGANVLTF	TGTGCCACCACCCAGACAGTGCGCTCTGGGGCCAACGTCCTGACTTTC
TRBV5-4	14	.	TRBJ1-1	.	CASSLDSRGTEAFF	TGTGCCAGCAGCTTGGACTCTCGGGGCACTGAAGCTTTCTTT
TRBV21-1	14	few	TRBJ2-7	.	CASRVGGDSYEQYF	TGTGCCAGCAGGGTTGGGGGAGACAGTTACGAGCAGTACTTC
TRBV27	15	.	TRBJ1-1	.	CASRLGAGKGTEAFF	TGTGCCAGCAGGCTGGGGGCAGGGAAAGGCACTGAAGCTTTCTTT
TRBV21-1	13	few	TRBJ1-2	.	CASSKDWLGGYTF	TGTGCCAGCAGCAAAGACTGGCTAGGGGGCTACACCTTC
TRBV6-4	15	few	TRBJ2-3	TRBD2	CASSEGREVTDTQYF	TGTGCCAGCAGTGAGGGGCGGGAGGTGACGGATACGCAGTATTTT
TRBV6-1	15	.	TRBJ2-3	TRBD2	CASSGAGVNTDTQYF	TGTGCCAGCAGTGGAGCGGGAGTGAACACAGATACGCAGTATTTT
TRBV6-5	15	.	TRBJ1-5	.	CASSYLAGVLQPQHF	TGTGCCAGCAGTTACCTCGCAGGGGTCCTTCAGCCCCAGCATTTT
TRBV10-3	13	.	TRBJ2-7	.	CAISDGLAYEQYF	TGTGCCATCAGTGACGGCCTAGCCTACGAGCAGTACTTC
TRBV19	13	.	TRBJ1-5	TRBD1	CASSIRGHQPQHF	TGTGCCAGTAGTATCAGGGGGCATCAGCCCCAGCATTTT
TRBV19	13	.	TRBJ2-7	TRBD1	CASSLGQVYEQYF	TGTGCCAGTAGTCTGGGACAGGTCTACGAGCAGTACTTC
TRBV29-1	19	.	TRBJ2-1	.	CSVANPDLQKRSSYNEQFF	TGCAGCGTTGCAAATCCCGACTTACAAAAGCGGAGCTCCTACAATGAGCAGTTCTTC
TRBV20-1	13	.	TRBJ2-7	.	CSARSPNRDEQYF	TGCAGTGCTAGATCTCCTAACAGGGACGAGCAGTACTTC
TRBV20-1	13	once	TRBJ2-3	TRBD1	CSARSGGADTQYF	TGCAGTGCTAGATCAGGGGGCGCAGATACGCAGTATTTT
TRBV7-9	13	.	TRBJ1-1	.	CASSWSDHTEAFF	TGTGCCAGCAGCTGGTCCGACCACACTGAAGCTTTCTTT
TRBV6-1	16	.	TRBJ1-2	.	CASSRNGRQDLYGYTF	TGTGCCAGCAGTCGAAACGGCAGACAGGACCTCTATGGCTACACCTTC
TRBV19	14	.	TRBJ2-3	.	CASSLGPSTDTQYF	TGTGCCAGTAGTCTTGGACCGAGCACAGATACGCAGTATTTT
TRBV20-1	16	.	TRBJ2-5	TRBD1	CSARHLTGLRVETQYF	TGCAGTGCTAGACACCTGACAGGGCTAAGGGTAGAGACCCAGTACTTC
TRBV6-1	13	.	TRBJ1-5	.	CATRENSNQPQHF	TGTGCCACCAGGGAGAACAGCAATCAGCCCCAGCATTTT
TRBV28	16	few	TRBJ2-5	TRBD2	CASCRGLAGGQETQYF	TGTGCCAGCTGCCGAGGACTAGCGGGAGGACAAGAGACCCAGTACTTC
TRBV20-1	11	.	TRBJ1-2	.	CSARVGMGYTF	TGCAGTGCTAGAGTCGGGATGGGCTACACCTTC
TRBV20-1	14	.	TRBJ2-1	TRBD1	CSASGTGVYNEQFF	TGCAGTGCCTCCGGGACAGGGGTGTACAATGAGCAGTTCTTC